A selection of T cell receptor beta chains follows, all from one sample in a study of OX40 agonist ivuxolimab in advanced cancers. Assay used: immunoSEQ multiplex PCR; TCRdb lists only in-frame clones, some missing. The profile shows roughly 79,000 clones, more than 75% of them singletons. The material sequenced was CD4+ or CD8+ T cells sorted from blood, taken in a trial of the OX40 agonist ivuxolimab. These receptors were taken from an adult with an advanced solid tumor such as melanoma, head and neck, liver or kidney cancer. Each CDR3 is given with its conserved first and last residue. The order of the fields is CDR3 DNA, CDR3 protein, clone size, D gene, J gene, CDR3 length, V gene. The D gene is left open where the match is weak. The listing skips clone size in some rows; elsewhere it reads once, few, many or a size class.

TGTGCCAGCAGCCCGGCCCGGGGGACAGGGGTAAATCAGCCCCAGCATTTT,CASSPARGTGVNQPQHF,-,TRBD1,TRBJ1-5,17,TRBV7-9
TGTGCCAGCAGTCTGATAGCGGGAGAGACAGATACGCAGTATTTT,CASSLIAGETDTQYF,-,TRBD2,TRBJ2-3,15,TRBV6-6
TGTGCCAGCAGCCAAGGTACCGGACAGGGTGAAAGGTCTGGCTACACCTTC,CASSQGTGQGERSGYTF,-,TRBD1,TRBJ1-2,17,TRBV7-9
TGTGCCAGCTCACAAGACCTGATCGGGGAGCAGTACTTC,CASSQDLIGEQYF,-,-,TRBJ2-7,13,TRBV18
TGTGCCAGCAGGATTACCGGGACAGCAGGAAACACCATATATTTT,CASRITGTAGNTIYF,-,TRBD1,TRBJ1-3,15,TRBV6-1
TGTGCCAGCAGCTTAGTTCTGGGGAGGGAGACCCAGTACTTC,CASSLVLGRETQYF,once,-,TRBJ2-5,14,TRBV7-2
TGCGCCAGCAGTGATCCCCTCCTAGCGGGAGGGGATAATGAGCAGTTCTTC,CASSDPLLAGGDNEQFF,once,TRBD2,TRBJ2-1,17,TRBV10-1
TGTGCCAGCAGCGGGGCACAGGGCCCCTACGAGCAGTACTTC,CASSGAQGPYEQYF,-,-,TRBJ2-7,14,TRBV5-4
TGTGCCAGCTCCTCTAGCGGAACGACCTACGAGCAGTACTTC,CASSSSGTTYEQYF,-,TRBD2,TRBJ2-7,14,TRBV27
TGTGCCAGCAGCTTAGAATGGGGTTCCTACAATGAGCAGTTCTTC,CASSLEWGSYNEQFF,-,-,TRBJ2-1,15,TRBV11-3
TGTGCCAGCAGGGTGGCCAGGGGGGAGAAGGAAAAACTGTTTTTT,CASRVARGEKEKLFF,once,TRBD1,TRBJ1-4,15,TRBV6-6
TGTGCCAGCAGCTTAGTCGGTTCGAGAGCGGGACGTTTCAATGAGCAGTTCTTC,CASSLVGSRAGRFNEQFF,once,TRBD2,TRBJ2-1,18,TRBV11-3
TGCGCCAGCAGCCCCAACTCGGGGCGCTACGAGCAGTACTTC,CASSPNSGRYEQYF,-,-,TRBJ2-7,14,TRBV10-1
TGCACCCTCCCGGTGACCCAGTACTTC,CTLPVTQYF,-,-,TRBJ2-5,9,TRBV29-1
TGTGCCAGCAGTTACTCGGGACTGTACAATGAGCAGTTCTTC,CASSYSGLYNEQFF,-,-,TRBJ2-1,14,TRBV6-6
TGTGCCAGCAGCTTAGGAAGCGCGGTAGTATACAATGAGCAGTTCTTC,CASSLGSAVVYNEQFF,once,-,TRBJ2-1,16,TRBV11-3
TGCGCCAGCAGCTTGTTAGGACCGAACACTGAAGCTTTCTTT,CASSLLGPNTEAFF,-,-,TRBJ1-1,14,TRBV5-1
TGTGCCAGCAGCCCCGGGGACAGAGAATACAATGAGCAGTTCTTC,CASSPGDREYNEQFF,-,TRBD1,TRBJ2-1,15,TRBV11-3
TGTGCCAGCAGCACACCCGGGACAGCGATTCAAGAGACCCAGTACTTC,CASSTPGTAIQETQYF,-,TRBD1,TRBJ2-5,16,TRBV11-1
TGCGCCAGCAGCCCCCGACATGGAGACATTCAGTACTTC,CASSPRHGDIQYF,-,-,TRBJ2-4,13,TRBV5-1
TGTGCCAGCAGCAAATGGGACAGGTCAGCCTACGAGCAGTACTTC,CASSKWDRSAYEQYF,few,-,TRBJ2-7,15,TRBV21-1
TGTGCCAGCAGTCCTAGCGGAAATACCTACAATGAGCAGTTCTTC,CASSPSGNTYNEQFF,-,TRBD2,TRBJ2-1,15,TRBV6-5
TGTGCCAGCAGTGTGGGACTAGCGTTGGAGACCCAGTACTTC,CASSVGLALETQYF,-,TRBD2,TRBJ2-5,14,TRBV6-5
TGTGCCAGCAGCTTTTCCTGGGACTTTACCTACAATGAGCAGTTCTTC,CASSFSWDFTYNEQFF,-,-,TRBJ2-1,16,TRBV5-6
TGTGCCAGCAAAACCGGGCTCGCCTCGAAAGCTTTCTTT,CASKTGLASKAFF,-,-,TRBJ1-1,13,TRBV6-5
TGTGCCAGCAGTTTTAACCTAGGGCCGACCTACGAGCAGTACTTC,CASSFNLGPTYEQYF,-,-,TRBJ2-7,15,TRBV27
TGCAGCGTCCCGGGACAGGGAGGTATTGAAGCTTTCTTT,CSVPGQGGIEAFF,-,TRBD1,TRBJ1-1,13,TRBV29-1
TGTGCCAGCTCACCACGATTTACGGATGAGCAGTTCTTC,CASSPRFTDEQFF,-,-,TRBJ2-1,13,TRBV18
TGCGCCAGCAGTGGGGGCCGCGCGACTCGACCTTACGAGCAGTACTTC,CASSGGRATRPYEQYF,-,-,TRBJ2-7,16,TRBV10-1
TGCGCCAGCAGCCAAGGACTAAACAATGAGCAGTTCTTC,CASSQGLNNEQFF,-,-,TRBJ2-1,13,TRBV4-1
TGCGCCAGCAGCGACCAGGTAGGCTACGAGCAGTACTTC,CASSDQVGYEQYF,few,-,TRBJ2-7,13,TRBV5-1
TGTGCCAGCAGCTTAGGTCCCAGGCCAGAATCCGAGCAGTACTTC,CASSLGPRPESEQYF,-,-,TRBJ2-7,15,TRBV11-2
TGTGCCAGTAGTATCGGCGGGAGCACCTACGAGCAGTACTTC,CASSIGGSTYEQYF,-,TRBD2,TRBJ2-7,14,TRBV19
TGTGCCAGCACCTTGACTAGCGGGAGTTACGAGCAGTACTTC,CASTLTSGSYEQYF,-,TRBD2,TRBJ2-7,14,TRBV6-6
TGTGCCAGCGGCCCGACAACAAACAATGAGCAGTTCTTC,CASGPTTNNEQFF,-,-,TRBJ2-1,13,TRBV5-4
TGTGCCAGCAGCTTACCCGCCGGGACAGGGGGCGACGAGCAGTACTTC,CASSLPAGTGGDEQYF,-,TRBD1,TRBJ2-7,16,TRBV11-2
TGCGCCAGCAGCCAAGAAGTGAGGACAGGAAGGGGTGAGCAGTTCTTC,CASSQEVRTGRGEQFF,few,TRBD1,TRBJ2-1,16,TRBV4-1
TGTGCCAGTAGTATTTCCATGACAGGGAACTATGGCTACACCTTC,CASSISMTGNYGYTF,-,TRBD1,TRBJ1-2,15,TRBV19
TGTGCCAGCAATAATTTAGGTTACAATGAGCAGTTCTTC,CASNNLGYNEQFF,-,-,TRBJ2-1,13,TRBV25-1
TGTGCCAGCAGCTTTGGGAGATACGAGCAGTACTTC,CASSFGRYEQYF,-,-,TRBJ2-7,12,TRBV11-2